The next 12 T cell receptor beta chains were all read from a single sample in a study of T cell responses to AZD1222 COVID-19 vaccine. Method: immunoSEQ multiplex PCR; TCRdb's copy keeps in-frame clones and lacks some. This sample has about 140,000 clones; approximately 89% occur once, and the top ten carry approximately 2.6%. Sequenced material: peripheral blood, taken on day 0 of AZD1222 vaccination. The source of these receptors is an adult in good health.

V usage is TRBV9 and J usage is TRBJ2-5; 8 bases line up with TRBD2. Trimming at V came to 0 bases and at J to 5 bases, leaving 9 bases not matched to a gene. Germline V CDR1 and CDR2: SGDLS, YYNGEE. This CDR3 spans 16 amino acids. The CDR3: CASSVVGGAGSETQYF. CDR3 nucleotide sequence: TGTGCCAGCAGCGTAGTCGGGGGGGCTGGATCGGAGACCCAGTACTTC.

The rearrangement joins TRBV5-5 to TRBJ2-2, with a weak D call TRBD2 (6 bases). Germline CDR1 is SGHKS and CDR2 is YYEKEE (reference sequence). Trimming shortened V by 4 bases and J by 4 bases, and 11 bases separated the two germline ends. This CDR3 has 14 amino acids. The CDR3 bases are TGTGCCAGCAGCGGGGGGACGTTCACCGGGGAGCTGTTTTTT. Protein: CASSGGTFTGELFF.

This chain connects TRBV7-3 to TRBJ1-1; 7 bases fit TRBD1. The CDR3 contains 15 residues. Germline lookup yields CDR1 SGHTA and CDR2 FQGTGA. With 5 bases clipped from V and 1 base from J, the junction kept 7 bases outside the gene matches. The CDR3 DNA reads TGTGCCAGCAGCCTTTCTTGGACAGGGAACACTGAAGCTTTCTTT. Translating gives CASSLSWTGNTEAFF.

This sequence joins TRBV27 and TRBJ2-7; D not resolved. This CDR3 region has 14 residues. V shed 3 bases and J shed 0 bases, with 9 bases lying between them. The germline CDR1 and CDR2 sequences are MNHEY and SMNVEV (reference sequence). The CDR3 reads CASSFRKSSYEQYF. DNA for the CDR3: TGTGCCAGCAGTTTTAGGAAGAGCTCCTACGAGCAGTACTTC.

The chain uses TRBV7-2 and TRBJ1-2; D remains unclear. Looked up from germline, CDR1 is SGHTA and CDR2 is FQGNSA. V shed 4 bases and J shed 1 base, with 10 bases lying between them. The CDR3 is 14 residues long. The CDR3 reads CASSSYGDNYGYTF. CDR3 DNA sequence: TGTGCCAGCAGCTCGTACGGCGATAACTATGGCTACACCTTC.

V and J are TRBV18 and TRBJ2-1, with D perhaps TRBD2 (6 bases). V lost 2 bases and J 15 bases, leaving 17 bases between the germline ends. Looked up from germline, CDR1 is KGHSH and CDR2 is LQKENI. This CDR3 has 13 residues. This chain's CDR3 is CASSPTGTWPGFF. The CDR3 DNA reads TGTGCCAGCTCACCAACTGGGACTTGGCCGGGGTTCTTC.

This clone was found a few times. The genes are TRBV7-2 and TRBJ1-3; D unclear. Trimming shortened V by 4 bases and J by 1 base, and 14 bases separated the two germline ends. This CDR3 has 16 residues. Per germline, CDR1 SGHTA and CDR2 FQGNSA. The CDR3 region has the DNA TGTGCCAGCAGCTCCCCCCCGGGGATATCTGGAAACACCATATATTTT. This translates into CASSSPPGISGNTIYF.

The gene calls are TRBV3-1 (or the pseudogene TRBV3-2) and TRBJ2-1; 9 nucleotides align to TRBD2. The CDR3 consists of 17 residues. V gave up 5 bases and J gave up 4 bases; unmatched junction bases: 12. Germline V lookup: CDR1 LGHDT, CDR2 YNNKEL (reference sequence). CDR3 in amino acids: CASSYPGCGGVYNEQFF. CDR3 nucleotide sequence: TGTGCCAGCAGCTACCCAGGATGCGGGGGGGTTTACAATGAGCAGTTCTTC.

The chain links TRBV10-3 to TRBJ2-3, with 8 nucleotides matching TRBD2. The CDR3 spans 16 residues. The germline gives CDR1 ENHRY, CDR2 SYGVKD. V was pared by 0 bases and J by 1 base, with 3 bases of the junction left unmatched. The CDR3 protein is CAISESTSDRTDTQYF. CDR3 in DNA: TGTGCCATCAGTGAGTCGACTAGCGACCGCACAGATACGCAGTATTTT.

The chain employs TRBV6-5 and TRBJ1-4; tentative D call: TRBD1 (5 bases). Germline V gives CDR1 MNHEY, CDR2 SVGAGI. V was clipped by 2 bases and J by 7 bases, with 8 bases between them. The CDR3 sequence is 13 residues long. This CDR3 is CASSYRGGEKLFF. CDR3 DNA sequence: TGTGCCAGCAGTTACAGGGGTGGTGAAAAACTGTTTTTT.

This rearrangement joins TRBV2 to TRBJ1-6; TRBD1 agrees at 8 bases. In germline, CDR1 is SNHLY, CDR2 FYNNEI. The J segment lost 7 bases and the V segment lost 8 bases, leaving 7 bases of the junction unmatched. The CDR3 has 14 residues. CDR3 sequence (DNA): TGTGCCAGCTCCTTAGACAGGGGAAATTCACCCCTCCACTTT. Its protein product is CASSLDRGNSPLHF.

CDR3 loop: CASSFLGGAYNEQFF. The CDR3 bases are TGTGCCAGCAGCTTCCTCGGGGGGGCCTACAATGAGCAGTTCTTC. The V gene is TRBV7-3, the J gene TRBJ2-1, with TRBD2 identical over 8 bases. The CDR3 is 15 amino acids. Trimming at V came to 3 bases and at J to 2 bases, leaving 3 bases not matched to a gene. The germline V gene has CDR1 SGHTA and CDR2 FQGTGA.